Below are 8 T cell receptor beta chains sequenced from a single sample in a study of T cells in Graves' hyperthyroidism and ophthalmopathy. The source material, RNA transcripts, was used to amplify TCR beta CDR3 regions. Initially, a first-round RT-PCR of the TCR CDR3 employed the HTBI primer set. TCRdb redid the calling of the multiplex PCR reads with MiXCR, one entry per CDR3 protein. The sample yields hundreds of thousands of distinct CDR3 sequences, roughly 16% seen once. Sample: blood. The receptor source for this set is a woman aged 30 to 39 with Graves' hyperthyroidism.

The chain recombines TRBV18 with TRBJ1-6, with D possibly matching TRBD1 (5 bases). This CDR3 contains 13 residues. Germline lookup yields CDR1 KGHSH and CDR2 LQKENI. Trimming cost V 5 bases and J 5 bases, with 7 bases left between them. This CDR3 reads CASSKGNNSPLHF. CDR3 DNA: TGTGCCAGCTCAAAGGGGAATAATTCACCCCTCCACTTT. The full variable domain, rest sourced from reference TRBV18 and TRBJ1-6, is NAGVMQNPRHLVRRRGQEARLRCSPMKGHSHVYWYRQLPEEGLKFMVYLQKENIIDESGMPKERFSAEFPKEGPSILRIQQVVRGDSAAYFCASSKGNNSPLHFGNGTRLTVT.

The rearrangement uses TRBV9 and TRBJ2-3, with D possibly matching TRBD2 (6 bases). The CDR3 consists of 14 residues. V shed 3 bases and J shed 3 bases, with 11 bases lying between them. The V gene's germline CDR1 is SGDLS and CDR2 YYNGEE. CDR3: CASSDRLVTDTQYF. The CDR3 DNA reads as TGTGCCAGCAGCGACCGACTAGTAACAGATACGCAGTATTTT.

At least ten counts were recorded for this clonotype. V is TRBV7-8 and J is TRBJ2-1; D ambiguous. Germline V CDR1 and CDR2: SGHVS, FQNEAQ. V was shortened by 2 bases and J by 9 bases, with 8 bases between the two germline ends. The CDR3 is made up of 12 amino acids. CDR3 nucleotide sequence: TGTGCCAGCAGCTTAACAGCCACTGAGCAGTTCTTC. Encoded protein: CASSLTATEQFF.

The CDR3 nucleotides read TGTGCCAGTAGTATTTTTACTGGGGCTGAAGCTTTCTTT. This translates into CASSIFTGAEAFF. The chain has TRBV19 and TRBJ1-1; D is uncertain. V lost 3 bases to trimming and J lost 6 bases, with 11 bases between them. CDR1 and CDR2 from the germline V gene are LNHDA and SQIVND (reference sequence). CDR3 length: 13 amino acids.

V is TRBV5-1 and J is TRBJ2-1; TRBD2 aligns across 8 bases. In germline, CDR1 is SGHRS, CDR2 YFSETQ. The CDR3 covers 15 residues. V lost 4 bases and J lost 3; bases outside the gene matches: 6. The CDR3 loop reads CASSPTGGGYNEQFF. As DNA, the CDR3 is TGCGCCAGCAGCCCCACGGGGGGGGGCTACAATGAGCAGTTCTTC.

The table lists this clonotype with many counts. For the CDR3, the DNA is TGCAGTGCTAGGTCGGTGGCGGGAATTGGCAATGAGCAGTTCTTC. This codes for CSARSVAGIGNEQFF. The genes are TRBV20-1 and TRBJ2-1; a weak D match, TRBD2 (6 bases). From germline, CDR1 is DFQATT and CDR2 SNEGSKA (reference sequence). Trimming stripped 3 bases from V and 6 bases from J, with 18 bases between. The CDR3 totals 15 residues.

The chain employs TRBV5-6 and TRBJ2-2; 11 bases are shared with TRBD1. CDR3 length: 17 residues. The V gene's germline CDR1 is SGHDT and CDR2 YYEEEE. Trimming cost V 4 bases and J 9 bases; bases outside gene matches: 14. The CDR3 loop is CASSQLRRGQGARELFF. As DNA, the CDR3 is TGTGCCAGCAGCCAGCTTAGGAGAGGACAGGGGGCCAGGGAGCTGTTTTTT.

This clonotype was recorded many times. V gene TRBV12-3 or TRBV12-4 combines with J gene TRBJ1-5; D is unclear. The CDR3 is 15 residues long. Trimming removed 3 bases at V and 0 bases at J, with 9 bases between. The CDR3: CASSLVGDSNQPQHF. In DNA form, the CDR3 reads TGTGCCAGCAGTTTGGTGGGAGATAGCAATCAGCCCCAGCATTTT.